This TCR beta chain was observed in a study of T cell clones after liver transplantation (dated by TCRdb to between 2018 and 2021). A note on the overall study: The samples were obtained from ITN030ST, a randomized trial that attempted immunosuppression withdrawal within 2 years after liver transplantation. Donor-reactive T cell clones were identified by TCRbeta sequencing after a pre-transplant mixed lymphocyte reaction and then tracked in post-transplant blood. As an antigen-independent comparator for donor-reactive sequences, third party-reactive TCRbeta sequences were also identified from pre-transplant MLRs. Three of the eight recipients were HCV-positive; the others were transplanted for non-autoimmune, non-viral indications. Subjects received no induction therapy and standard immunosuppression until randomization at 12-24 months post-transplant. Tolerance meant complete immunosuppression withdrawal for at least one year without liver enzymes rising beyond twice the upper limit of normal. Blood samples were collected pre-transplant, then pre-randomization ahead of withdrawal, and finally post-randomization once withdrawal had either been completed or failed. Of the 8 liver transplant recipients making up the studied cohort, 3 were classified as tolerant and 5 as non-tolerant. The research as a whole found: Donor-reactive sequences decreased more than third party-reactive sequences, which suggests partial antigen-specific deletion that was not related to withdrawal success. Because allograft tissue specimens were not available, migration of donor-reactive T cells into the graft, rather than deletion, may have occurred. In a couple of subjects, low numbers of available donor cells limited the measurable donor-reactive repertoire. Circulating donor-reactive CD4 TCRbeta sequences fell significantly post-transplant in most of the 8 subjects, irrespective of tolerance or HCV status. Because of small, heterogeneous patient numbers and non-standardized post-transplant time points, the conclusions were only preliminary. When repertoire turnover was taken into account, detection of donor-reactive sequences was significantly reduced in 7 of 8 subjects for CD4 and in 8 of 8 subjects for CD8.

About this clone itself: Its antigen is unknown. Base qualities were left out, and no much larger clone turns up one base away.

The label giving this sample's time point can be read as: pre-transplant. Thawed unstimulated PBMCs were stained for CD3, CD4 and CD8 and FACS-sorted into CD3+CD4+ and CD3+CD8+ populations. All 8 studied subjects were randomized to withdrawal of immunosuppression. The Qiagen DNeasy Blood and Tissue Kit was used to isolate genomic DNA. High-throughput TCRbeta CDR3 sequencing of frozen genomic DNA was performed by immunoSEQ, including PCR amplification, mapping, bias correction and internal controls. The paper's processing steps were these. Productive rearrangements were retained, and unique TCRbeta sequences were defined by the CDR3 nucleotide sequence together with the V and J gene. For a sequence to be called donor-reactive, it needed a frequency of at least 0.01% and at least 5-fold expansion in CFSE-low cells compared with unstimulated pre-transplant cells. To ensure at least 90% detection power, minimum frequency thresholds were set for each subject based on that subject's lowest-template unstimulated sample. Repertoire turnover was measured by Jensen-Shannon divergence between the top 1000 TCRbeta sequences post- and pre-transplant. Changes in detection of donor-reactive sequences were tested with two-sided Fisher's exact tests. What TCRdb holds here is the immuneACCESS table cut down to in-frame rearrangements. Part of the clones is not present; checked against another copy, under half of the missing clones reflect an unresolved V gene, and the others are unexplained. V, J and clone size are those of that table, while D and trimming were read from the DNA. The sample records fewer than 70,000 clones, 70% to 75% of which are singletons. The ten largest clones take up 15% of the sample.

From a lookup of the germline V gene (reference sequence), CDR1 and CDR2 are SEHNR and FQNEAQ. The CDR3, from cysteine to phenylalanine, totals 15 residues. The kept DNA is CDR3 alone, 45 bases in frame from the first base. V loses 2 bases at its end and J loses 1 base; junction bases beyond the gene matches: 4. The rearranged segments are TRBV7-9 and TRBJ1-2; the junction holds 7 bases that match TRBD1. Sequenced material: CD4+ T cells from blood, taken before liver transplant. This clonotype originated in a human donor who received a liver transplant. The nucleotide sequence is TGTGCCAGCAGCTTACGCCAGGGGGTTAACTATGGCTACACCTTC. Its translation reads: CASSLRQGVNYGYTF.